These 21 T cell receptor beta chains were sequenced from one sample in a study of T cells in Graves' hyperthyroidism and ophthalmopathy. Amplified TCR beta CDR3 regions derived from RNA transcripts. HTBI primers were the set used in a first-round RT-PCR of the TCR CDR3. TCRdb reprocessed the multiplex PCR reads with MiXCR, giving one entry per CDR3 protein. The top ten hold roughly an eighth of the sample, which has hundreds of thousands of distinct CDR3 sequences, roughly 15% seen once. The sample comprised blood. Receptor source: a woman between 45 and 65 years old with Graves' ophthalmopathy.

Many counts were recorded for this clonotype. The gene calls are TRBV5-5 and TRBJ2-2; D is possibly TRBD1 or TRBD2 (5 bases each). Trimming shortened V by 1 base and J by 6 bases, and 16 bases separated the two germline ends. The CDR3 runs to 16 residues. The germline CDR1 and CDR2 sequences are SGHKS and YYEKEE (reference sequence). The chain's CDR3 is CASSLPWGMGAGELFF. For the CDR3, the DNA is TGTGCCAGCAGCTTGCCATGGGGAATGGGGGCCGGGGAGCTGTTTTTT.

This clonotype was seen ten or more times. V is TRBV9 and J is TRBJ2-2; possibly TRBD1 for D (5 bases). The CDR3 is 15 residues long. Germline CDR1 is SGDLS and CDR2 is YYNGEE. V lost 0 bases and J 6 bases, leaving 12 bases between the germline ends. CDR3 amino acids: CASSVEAQGAGELFF. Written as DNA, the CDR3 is TGTGCCAGCAGCGTAGAGGCCCAGGGCGCCGGGGAGCTGTTTTTT.

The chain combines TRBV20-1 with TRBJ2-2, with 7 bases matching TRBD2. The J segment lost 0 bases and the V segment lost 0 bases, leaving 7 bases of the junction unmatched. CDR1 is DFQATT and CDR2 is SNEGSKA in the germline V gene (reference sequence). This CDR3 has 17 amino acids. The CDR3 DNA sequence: TGCAGTGCTAGAGATCGAATAGCGGGTCCGAACACCGGGGAGCTGTTTTTT. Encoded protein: CSARDRIAGPNTGELFF.

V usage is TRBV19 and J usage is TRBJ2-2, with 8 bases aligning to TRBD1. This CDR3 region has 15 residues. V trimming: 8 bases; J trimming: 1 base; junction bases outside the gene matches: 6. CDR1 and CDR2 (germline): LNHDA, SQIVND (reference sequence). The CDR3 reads CASVRDRWNTGELFF. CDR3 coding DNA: TGTGCCAGTGTCCGGGACAGGTGGAACACCGGGGAGCTGTTTTTT.

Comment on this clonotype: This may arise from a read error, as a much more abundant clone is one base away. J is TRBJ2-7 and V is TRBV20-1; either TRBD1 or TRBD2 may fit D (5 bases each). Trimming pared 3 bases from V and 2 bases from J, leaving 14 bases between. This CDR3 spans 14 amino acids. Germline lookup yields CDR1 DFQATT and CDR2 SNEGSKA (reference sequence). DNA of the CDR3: TGCAGTGCTAGCGGGGCCGACACAACCTACGAGCAGTACTTC. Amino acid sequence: CSASGADTTYEQYF.

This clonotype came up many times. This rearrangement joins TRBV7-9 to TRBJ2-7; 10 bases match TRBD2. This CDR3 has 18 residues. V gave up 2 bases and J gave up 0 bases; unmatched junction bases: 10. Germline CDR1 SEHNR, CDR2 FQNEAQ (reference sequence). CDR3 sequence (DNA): TGTGCCAGCAGCTTAATTCCTAGCGGGAGAGGTCGCTCCTACGAGCAGTACTTC. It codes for CASSLIPSGRGRSYEQYF.

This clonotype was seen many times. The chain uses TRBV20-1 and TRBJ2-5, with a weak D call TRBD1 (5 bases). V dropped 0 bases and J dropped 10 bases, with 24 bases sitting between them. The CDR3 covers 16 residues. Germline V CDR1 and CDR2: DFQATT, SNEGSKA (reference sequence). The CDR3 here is CSARDYQQGEFMVQYF. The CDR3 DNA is TGCAGTGCTAGAGATTACCAGCAGGGTGAATTTATGGTCCAGTACTTC.

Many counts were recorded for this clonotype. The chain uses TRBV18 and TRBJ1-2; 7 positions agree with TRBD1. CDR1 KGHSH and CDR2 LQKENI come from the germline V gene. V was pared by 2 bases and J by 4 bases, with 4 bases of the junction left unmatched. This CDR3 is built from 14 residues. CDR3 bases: TGTGCCAGCTCACCAGGGACAGTTACCTATGGCTACACCTTC. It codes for CASSPGTVTYGYTF.

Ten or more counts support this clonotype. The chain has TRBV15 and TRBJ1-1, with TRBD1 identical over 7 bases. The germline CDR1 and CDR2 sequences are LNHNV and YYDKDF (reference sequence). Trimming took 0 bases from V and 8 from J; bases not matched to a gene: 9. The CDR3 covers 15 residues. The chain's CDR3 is CATSREGGANPEAFF. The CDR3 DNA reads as TGTGCCACCAGCAGAGAAGGGGGCGCGAACCCCGAAGCTTTCTTT. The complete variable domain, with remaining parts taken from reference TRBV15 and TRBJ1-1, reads DAMVIQNPRYQVTQFGKPVTLSCSQTLNHNVMYWYQQKSSQAPKLLFHYYDKDFNNEADTPDNFQSRRPNTSFCFLDIRSPGLGDTAMYLCATSREGGANPEAFFGQGTRLTVV.

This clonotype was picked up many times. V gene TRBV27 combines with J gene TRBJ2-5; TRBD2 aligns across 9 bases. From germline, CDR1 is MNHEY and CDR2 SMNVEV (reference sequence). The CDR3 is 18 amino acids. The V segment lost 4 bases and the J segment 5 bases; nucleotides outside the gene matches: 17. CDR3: CASSSPGSGRWPRETQYF. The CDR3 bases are TGTGCCAGCAGTTCCCCTGGTAGCGGGAGATGGCCACGGGAGACCCAGTACTTC.

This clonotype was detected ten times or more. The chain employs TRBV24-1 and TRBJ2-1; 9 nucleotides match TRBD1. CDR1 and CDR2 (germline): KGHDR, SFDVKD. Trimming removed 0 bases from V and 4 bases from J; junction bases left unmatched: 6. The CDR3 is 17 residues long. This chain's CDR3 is CATSDLRGTGRYNEQFF. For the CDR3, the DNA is TGTGCCACCAGTGATTTGAGGGGGACAGGGAGATACAATGAGCAGTTCTTC.

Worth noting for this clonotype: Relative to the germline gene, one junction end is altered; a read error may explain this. The CDR3 DNA follows: TGTGTCATCAGTGAAAATCTAGCGGTCGTACCGGCAGCCGGGGAGCTGTTTTTT. Translating gives CVISENLAVVPAAGELFF. The V call is TRBV10-3, the J call TRBJ2-2; the match to TRBD2 covers 7 bases. The germline V gene has CDR1 ENHRY and CDR2 SYGVKD. This CDR3 is built from 18 residues.

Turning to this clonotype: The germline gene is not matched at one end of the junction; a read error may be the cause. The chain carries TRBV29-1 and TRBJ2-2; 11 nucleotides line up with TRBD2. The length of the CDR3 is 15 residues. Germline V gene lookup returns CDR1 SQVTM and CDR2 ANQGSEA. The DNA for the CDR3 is TGCAGCGTGGAAGGGACTAGCGGTTACACCGGGGAGCTGTTTTTT. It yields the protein CSVEGTSGYTGELFF.

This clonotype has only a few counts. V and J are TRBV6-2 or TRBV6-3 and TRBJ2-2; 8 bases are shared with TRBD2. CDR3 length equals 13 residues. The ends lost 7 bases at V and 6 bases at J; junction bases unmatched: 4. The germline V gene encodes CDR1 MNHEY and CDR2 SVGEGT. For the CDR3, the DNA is TGTGCCAGCACTCAGCGGGAGTCCGGGGAGCTGTTTTTT. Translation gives CASTQRESGELFF.

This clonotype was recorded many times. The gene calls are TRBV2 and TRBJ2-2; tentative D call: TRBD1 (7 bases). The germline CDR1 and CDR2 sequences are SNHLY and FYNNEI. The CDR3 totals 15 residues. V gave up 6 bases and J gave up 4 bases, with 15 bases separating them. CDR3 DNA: TGTGCCAGCAGGGGAATGCAGGGGGGCACCGGGGAGCTGTTTTTT. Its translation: CASRGMQGGTGELFF.

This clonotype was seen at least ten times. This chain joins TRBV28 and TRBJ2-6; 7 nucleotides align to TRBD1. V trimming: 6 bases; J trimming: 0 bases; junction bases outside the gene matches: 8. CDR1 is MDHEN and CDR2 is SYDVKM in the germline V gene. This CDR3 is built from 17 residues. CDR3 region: CASRYRDSNSGANVLTF. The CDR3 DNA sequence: TGTGCCAGCAGATACCGGGACAGCAACTCTGGGGCCAACGTCCTGACTTTC. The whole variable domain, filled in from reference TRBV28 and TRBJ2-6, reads DVKVTQSSRYLVKRTGEKVFLECVQDMDHENMFWYRQDPGLGLRLIYFSYDVKMKEKGDIPEGYSVSREKKERFSLILESASTNQTSMYLCASRYRDSNSGANVLTFGAGSRLTVL.

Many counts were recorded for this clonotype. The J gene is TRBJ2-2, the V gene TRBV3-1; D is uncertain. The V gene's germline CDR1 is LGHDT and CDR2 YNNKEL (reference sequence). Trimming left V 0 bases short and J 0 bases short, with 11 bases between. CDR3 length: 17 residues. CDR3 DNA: TGTGCCAGCAGCCAAGATCTTGGCGGATCGAACACCGGGGAGCTGTTTTTT. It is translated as CASSQDLGGSNTGELFF.

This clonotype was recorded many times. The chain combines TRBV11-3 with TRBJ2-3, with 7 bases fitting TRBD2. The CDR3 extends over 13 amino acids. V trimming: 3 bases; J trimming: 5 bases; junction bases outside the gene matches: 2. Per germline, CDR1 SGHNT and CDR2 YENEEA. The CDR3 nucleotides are TGTGCCAGCAGCTTTGCGGGAGAAGATACGCAGTATTTT. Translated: CASSFAGEDTQYF.

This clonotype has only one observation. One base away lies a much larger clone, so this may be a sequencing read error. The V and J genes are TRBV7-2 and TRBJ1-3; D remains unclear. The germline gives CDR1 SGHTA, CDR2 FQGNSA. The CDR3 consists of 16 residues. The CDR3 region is CASSLAGARSGNTIHF. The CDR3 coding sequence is TGTGCCAGCAGCTTAGCAGGTGCCCGCTCTGGAAACACCATACATTTT.

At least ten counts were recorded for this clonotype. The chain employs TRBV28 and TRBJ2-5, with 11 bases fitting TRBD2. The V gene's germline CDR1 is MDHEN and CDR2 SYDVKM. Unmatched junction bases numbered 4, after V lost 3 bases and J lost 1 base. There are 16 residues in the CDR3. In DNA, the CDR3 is TGTGCCAGCAGTTTGTACGGACTAGCGGGCCAAGAGACCCAGTACTTC. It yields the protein CASSLYGLAGQETQYF.

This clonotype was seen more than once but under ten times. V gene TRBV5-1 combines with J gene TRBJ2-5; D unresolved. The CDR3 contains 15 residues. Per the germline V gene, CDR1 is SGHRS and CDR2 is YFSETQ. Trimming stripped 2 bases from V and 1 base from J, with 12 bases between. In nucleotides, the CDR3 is TGCGCCAGCAGCTTCCTCGTCGGAGCCCAAGAGACCCAGTACTTC. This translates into CASSFLVGAQETQYF.